The 6 T cell receptor beta chains reported below all come from one sample, sequenced in a study of beta chain features in type 1 diabetes. Expressed TCRB transcripts got sequenced, as all isolated RNA was reverse transcribed. Clones were sequenced by immunoSEQ multiplex PCR, and TCRdb holds only the in-frame ones, with some missing. The sample holds hundreds of thousands of clones, about 17% seen once. The sequenced sample was naive CD4+ T cells from blood. The origin of the receptors is a woman aged 18 to 35 in good health.

This clone turned up a few times. The chain employs TRBV28 and TRBJ1-4; possible D gene TRBD1, 5 bases. V was trimmed by 3 bases and J by 8 bases, leaving 13 bases between them. Germline CDR1 and CDR2: MDHEN and SYDVKM. The CDR3 extends over 14 amino acids. This CDR3 is CASSFGGGVEKLFF. The CDR3 bases are TGTGCCAGCAGTTTCGGTGGGGGAGTAGAAAAACTGTTTTTT.

This clone was recorded a few times. V is TRBV29-1 and J is TRBJ2-3; 8 positions match TRBD2. This CDR3 has 12 residues. Germline CDR1 and CDR2: SQVTM and ANQGSEA. After removal of 6 bases from V and 10 bases from J, the junction contained 9 bases not matched to a gene. The CDR3: CSVASRTSPQYF. The CDR3 DNA reads as TGCAGCGTCGCCAGCAGGACTAGCCCGCAGTATTTT.

The CDR3, as DNA: TGTGCCAGCAGCTTGGCTCTAGCGGGAGAAGTCTCCTACAATGAGCAGTTCTTC. This codes for CASSLALAGEVSYNEQFF. This sequence joins TRBV5-6 and TRBJ2-1, with 10 positions matching TRBD2. Germline V gene lookup returns CDR1 SGHDT and CDR2 YYEEEE. Trimming at V came to 0 bases and at J to 0 bases, leaving 6 bases not matched to a gene. The CDR3 sequence is 18 residues long.

This clone was counted only a few times. The J gene is TRBJ2-7, the V gene TRBV5-1; D is possibly TRBD2 (5 bases). V was clipped by 3 bases and J by 0 bases, with 16 bases between them. Germline V gene lookup returns CDR1 SGHRS and CDR2 YFSETQ. The CDR3 covers 16 residues. The DNA for the CDR3 is TGCGCCAGCAGCTCTAGAGGGAGCCAAATCTCCTACGAGCAGTACTTC. This encodes CASSSRGSQISYEQYF.

This chain links TRBV28 with TRBJ2-7; maybe TRBD2 (5 bases). The CDR3 consists of 12 residues. The germline CDR1 and CDR2 sequences are MDHEN and SYDVKM. V lost 7 bases and J 9 bases, leaving 16 bases between the germline ends. This CDR3 reads CASTPMDGVQYF. The CDR3 DNA reads as TGTGCCAGCACTCCCATGGACGGGGTGCAGTACTTC.

This chain connects TRBV7-2 to TRBJ2-7; the D is unclear. The V gene lost 6 bases and the J gene lost 0 bases, with 18 bases spanning the gap. Germline CDR1 and CDR2: SGHTA and FQGNSA. The CDR3 loop spans 16 amino acids. CDR3 sequence reads: CASSVLVGRSSYEQYF. CDR3 DNA: TGTGCCAGCAGTGTATTGGTGGGAAGGAGCTCCTACGAGCAGTACTTC. Using reference TRBV7-2 and TRBJ2-7 for the parts outside the CDR3, the full variable domain is GAGVSQSPSNKVTEKGKDVELRCDPISGHTALYWYRQSLGQGLEFLIYFQGNSAPDKSGLPSDRFSAERTGGSVSTLTIQRTQQEDSAVYLCASSVLVGRSSYEQYFGPGTRLTVT.